The next 18 T cell receptor beta chains were all read from a single sample in a study of human versus mouse CDR3 diversity and MHC coevolution. Profiled with immunoSEQ multiplex PCR; TCRdb holds only in-frame clones, not every one. The table shows about 83,000 clones, with 92% occurring only once. The sample was naive CD4+ T cells from blood. The subset is: CD45RO-negative CD62L-positive naive CD4 T cells. The source is a person aged 25 to 69 in good health.

The chain carries TRBV5-1 and TRBJ2-1, with D perhaps TRBD1 (6 bases). The V end was cut by 0 bases, the J end by 4 bases, with 14 bases between. Germline lookup yields CDR1 SGHRS and CDR2 YFSETQ. The CDR3 has 16 residues. CDR3 sequence reads: CASSLGQGRGYNEQFF. The CDR3 DNA reads TGCGCCAGCAGCTTGGGGCAGGGGCGCGGGTACAATGAGCAGTTCTTC.

The V and J genes are TRBV5-1 and TRBJ1-6; 8 nucleotides agree with TRBD1. J lost 4 bases, V lost 4 bases, and 7 bases had no gene match. Per the germline V gene, CDR1 is SGHRS and CDR2 is YFSETQ. The CDR3 totals 16 residues. The CDR3 DNA follows: TGCGCCAGCAGCCCCGGACAGGGAGCTTATAATTCACCCCTCCACTTT. It codes for CASSPGQGAYNSPLHF.

The chain combines TRBV7-9 with TRBJ2-7; tentatively, D is TRBD2 (6 bases). This CDR3 spans 16 amino acids. Trimming stripped 3 bases from V and 4 bases from J, with 19 bases between. The germline gives CDR1 SEHNR, CDR2 FQNEAQ (reference sequence). The CDR3 nucleotides read TGTGCCAGCAGCTTTTTTCCAGGTGAGGGGAGGTACGAGCAGTACTTC. Amino acid sequence: CASSFFPGEGRYEQYF.

The V call is TRBV6-6, the J call TRBJ2-1; D not resolved. The CDR3 sequence is 12 residues long. CDR1 is MNHNY and CDR2 is SVGAGI in the germline V gene (reference sequence). Trimming pared 0 bases from V and 10 bases from J, leaving 7 bases between. The CDR3, as DNA: TGTGCCAGCAGTTACTCCCACACAGAGCAGTTCTTC. It yields the protein CASSYSHTEQFF.

The chain couples TRBV11-3 to TRBJ2-3; TRBD2 matches 12 bases. The J segment lost 5 bases and the V segment lost 2 bases, leaving 8 bases of the junction unmatched. Germline lookup yields CDR1 SGHNT and CDR2 YENEEA. The CDR3 extends over 17 amino acids. The CDR3 loop is CASSLSFSLAGGDTQYF. The DNA for the CDR3 is TGTGCCAGCAGCTTATCGTTTTCACTAGCGGGAGGAGATACGCAGTATTTT.

The J gene is TRBJ1-1, the V gene TRBV28; TRBD1 matches 9 bases. Germline trimming cut 10 bases from V and 1 base from J; bases unmatched to any gene: 10. Germline V gene sequence: CDR1 MDHEN, CDR2 SYDVKM. There are 15 residues in the CDR3. The CDR3 bases are TGTGCCACCTCACTTCCGGGACAGGGGAACACTGAAGCTTTCTTT. This gives the protein CATSLPGQGNTEAFF.

The gene calls are TRBV19 and TRBJ2-1; 10 bases align to TRBD1. V shed 5 bases and J 4 bases; nucleotides not matched to a gene: 5. CDR3 length equals 15 residues. Germline CDR1 and CDR2: LNHDA and SQIVND (reference sequence). This CDR3 is CASSLRDRGYNEQFF. CDR3 DNA: TGTGCCAGTAGTCTCCGGGACAGGGGATACAATGAGCAGTTCTTC.

This chain links TRBV5-1 with TRBJ1-4; D is perhaps TRBD1 (6 bases). CDR1 SGHRS and CDR2 YFSETQ come from the germline V gene. Between the trimmed V and J ends, which lost 0 bases and 8 bases, there was a span of 17 bases. The CDR3 contains 16 residues. CDR3 sequence reads: CASSLVGAGVREKLFF. The DNA for the CDR3 is TGCGCCAGCAGCTTGGTCGGGGCAGGGGTGCGGGAAAAACTGTTTTTT.

V gene TRBV5-1 combines with J gene TRBJ2-3; the match to TRBD2 covers 10 bases. This CDR3 is built from 15 residues. V dropped 8 bases and J dropped 0; count of bases not matched to a gene: 6. Germline-derived CDR1 and CDR2 are SGHRS and YFSETQ. The CDR3, as DNA: TGCGCCAGTGGGACTAGCGAGATTAGCACAGATACGCAGTATTTT. Protein product: CASGTSEISTDTQYF.

The V call is TRBV27, the J call TRBJ2-7, with 7 positions matching TRBD1. Germline V gene sequence: CDR1 MNHEY, CDR2 SMNVEV (reference sequence). The J segment lost 4 bases and the V segment lost 0 bases, leaving 6 bases of the junction unmatched. There are 15 residues in the CDR3. CDR3 loop: CASSLSRQGLYEQYF. The DNA of the CDR3 is TGTGCCAGCAGTTTATCGCGACAGGGTCTATACGAGCAGTACTTC.

V gene TRBV7-9 combines with J gene TRBJ1-5; no definite D call. Germline V gives CDR1 SEHNR, CDR2 FQNEAQ (reference sequence). V shed 3 bases and J shed 4 bases, with 10 bases lying between them. The CDR3 spans 14 residues. Here the CDR3 reads CASSFPGGNQPQHF. The CDR3 DNA reads TGTGCCAGCAGCTTCCCGGGAGGGAATCAGCCCCAGCATTTT.

This rearrangement joins TRBV10-2 to TRBJ2-1, with TRBD2 matching 12 bases. Trimming removed 5 bases from V and 8 bases from J; junction bases left unmatched: 7. This CDR3 contains 15 residues. CDR1 and CDR2 (germline): WSHSY, SAAADI. The CDR3 is CASSPTSGRSYEQFF. CDR3 sequence (DNA): TGCGCCAGCAGTCCGACTAGCGGGAGAAGCTATGAGCAGTTCTTC.

This sequence joins TRBV7-5 and TRBJ2-1; no DNA check was done on the table's D call, TRBD2. TRBV7-5 is a pseudogene locus. CDR3 length equals 16 residues. The CDR3 spells CVRSLVDPHGGNEQFF. The CDR3 region has the DNA TGTGTCAGAAGCTTAGTGGACCCTCACGGGGGCAATGAGCAGTTCTTC.

The J gene is TRBJ1-1, the V gene TRBV9; D call uncertain. V was clipped by 4 bases and J by 4 bases, with 11 bases between them. The germline V gene encodes CDR1 SGDLS and CDR2 YYNGEE. This CDR3 spans 13 amino acids. In nucleotides, the CDR3 is TGTGCCAGCAGCATCAATGTCGGCACTGAAGCTTTCTTT. It specifies CASSINVGTEAFF.

V usage is TRBV29-1 and J usage is TRBJ1-1, with no clear D. V gave up 3 bases and J gave up 0 bases, with 8 bases separating them. The CDR3 runs 13 residues. Germline CDR1 and CDR2: SQVTM and ANQGSEA. The CDR3 sequence is CSVDQLMNTEAFF. CDR3 nucleotides: TGCAGCGTTGATCAACTCATGAACACTGAAGCTTTCTTT.

The rearrangement joins TRBV6-5 to TRBJ2-5; tentatively, D is TRBD1 (5 bases). Trimming stripped 0 bases from V and 8 bases from J, with 7 bases between. CDR1 is MNHEY, CDR2 SVGAGI, per germline. The CDR3 has 12 residues. The CDR3 sequence is CASSYSQGTQYF. The CDR3 DNA sequence: TGTGCCAGCAGTTACTCGCAGGGAACCCAGTACTTC.

The chain joins TRBV5-1 to TRBJ2-7; maybe TRBD2 (6 bases). Trimming took 2 bases from V and 3 from J, leaving 12 bases between them. From germline, CDR1 is SGHRS and CDR2 YFSETQ. The CDR3 length is 14 residues. CDR3 in DNA: TGCGCCAGCAGCTTTGGAATAGCGGTCTACGAGCAGTACTTC. It codes for CASSFGIAVYEQYF.

V and J are TRBV5-1 and TRBJ2-3; 9 nucleotides line up with TRBD2. Losses at the gene ends were 4 bases for V and 1 base for J; bases not matched to a gene: 7. CDR3 length equals 16 residues. Germline assignment: CDR1 SGHRS and CDR2 YFSETQ. This chain's CDR3 is CASSPLAGQGTDTQYF. The DNA of the CDR3 is TGCGCCAGCAGCCCCCTAGCGGGGCAGGGCACAGATACGCAGTATTTT.